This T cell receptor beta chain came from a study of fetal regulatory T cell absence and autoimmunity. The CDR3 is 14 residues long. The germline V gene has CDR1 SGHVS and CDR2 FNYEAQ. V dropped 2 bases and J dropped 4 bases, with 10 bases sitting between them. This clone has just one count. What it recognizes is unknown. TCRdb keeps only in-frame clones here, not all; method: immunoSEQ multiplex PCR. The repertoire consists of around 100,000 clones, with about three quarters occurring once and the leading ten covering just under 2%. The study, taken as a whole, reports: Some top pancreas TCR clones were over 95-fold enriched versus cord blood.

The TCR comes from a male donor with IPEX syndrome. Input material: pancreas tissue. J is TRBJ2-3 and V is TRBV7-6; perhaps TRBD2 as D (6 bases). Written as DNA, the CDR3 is TGTGCCAGCAGCTTAACGGGGGAGGCAGATACGCAGTATTTT. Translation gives CASSLTGEADTQYF.